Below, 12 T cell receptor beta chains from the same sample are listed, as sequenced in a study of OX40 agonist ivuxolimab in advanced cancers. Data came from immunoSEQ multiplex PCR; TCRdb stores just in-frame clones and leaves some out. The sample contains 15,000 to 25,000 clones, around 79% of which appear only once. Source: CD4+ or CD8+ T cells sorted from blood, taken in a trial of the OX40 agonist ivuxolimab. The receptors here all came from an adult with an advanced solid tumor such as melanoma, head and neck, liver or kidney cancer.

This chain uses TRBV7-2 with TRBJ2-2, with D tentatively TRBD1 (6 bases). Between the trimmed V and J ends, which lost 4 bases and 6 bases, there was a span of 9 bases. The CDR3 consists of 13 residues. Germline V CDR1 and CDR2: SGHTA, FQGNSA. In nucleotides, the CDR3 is TGTGCCAGCAGCTACAGGGAACCCGGGGAGCTGTTTTTT. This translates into CASSYREPGELFF.

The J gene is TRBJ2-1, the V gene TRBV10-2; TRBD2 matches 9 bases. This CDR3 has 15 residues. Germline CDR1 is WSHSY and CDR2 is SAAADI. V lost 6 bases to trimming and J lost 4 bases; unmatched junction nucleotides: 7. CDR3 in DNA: TGCGCCAGCAGCGGACGGCTAGCGGGGTACAATGAGCAGTTCTTC. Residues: CASSGRLAGYNEQFF.

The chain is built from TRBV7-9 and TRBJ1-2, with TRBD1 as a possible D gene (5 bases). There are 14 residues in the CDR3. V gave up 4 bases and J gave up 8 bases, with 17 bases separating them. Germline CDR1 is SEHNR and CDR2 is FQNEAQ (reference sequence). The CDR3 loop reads CASSSSNRPDGYTF. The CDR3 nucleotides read TGTGCCAGCAGCTCCTCTAACAGGCCCGACGGCTACACCTTC.

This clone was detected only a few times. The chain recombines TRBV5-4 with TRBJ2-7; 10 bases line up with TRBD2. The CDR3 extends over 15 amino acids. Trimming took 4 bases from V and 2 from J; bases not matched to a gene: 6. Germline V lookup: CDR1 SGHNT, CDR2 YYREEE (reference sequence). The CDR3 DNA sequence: TGTGCCAGCAGCCAAAGCGGGGGGGGAGCCTACGAGCAGTACTTC. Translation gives CASSQSGGGAYEQYF.

DNA of the CDR3: TGTGCCAGCAGTTACAGCTCTGGGGCCAACGTCCTGACTTTC. Its protein is CASSYSSGANVLTF. This rearrangement joins TRBV6-5 to TRBJ2-6; D unclear. This CDR3 region has 14 residues. Germline-derived CDR1 and CDR2 are MNHEY and SVGAGI. Trimming removed 2 bases at V and 0 bases at J, with 2 bases between.

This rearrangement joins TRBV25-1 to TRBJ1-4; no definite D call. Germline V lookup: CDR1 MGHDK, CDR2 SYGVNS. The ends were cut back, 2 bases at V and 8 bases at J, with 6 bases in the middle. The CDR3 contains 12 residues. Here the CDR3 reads CASSELHEKLFF. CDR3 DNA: TGTGCCAGCAGTGAACTGCACGAAAAACTGTTTTTT.

The CDR3, as DNA: TGTGCCAGCACCGACCGACAGGGAGGCGGGGAGCTGTTTTTT. Translating gives CASTDRQGGGELFF. The chain employs TRBV6-6 and TRBJ2-2; D is possibly TRBD1 (7 bases). Germline loops: CDR1 MNHNY, CDR2 SVGAGI (reference sequence). Trimming removed 7 bases from V and 7 bases from J, with 16 bases in between. The CDR3 is made up of 14 amino acids.

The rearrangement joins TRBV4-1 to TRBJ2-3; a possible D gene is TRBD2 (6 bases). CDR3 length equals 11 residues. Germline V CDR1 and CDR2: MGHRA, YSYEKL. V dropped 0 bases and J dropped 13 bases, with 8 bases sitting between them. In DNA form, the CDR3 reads TGCGCCAGCAGCCAAGACCGGGAGAAGTATTTT. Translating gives CASSQDREKYF.

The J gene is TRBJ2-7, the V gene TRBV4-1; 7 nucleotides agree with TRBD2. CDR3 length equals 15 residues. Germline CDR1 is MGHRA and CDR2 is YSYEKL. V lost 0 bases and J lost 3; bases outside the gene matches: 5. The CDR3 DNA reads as TGCGCCAGCAGCCAAGAATGGCGGGAGCTCTACGAGCAGTACTTC. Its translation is CASSQEWRELYEQYF.

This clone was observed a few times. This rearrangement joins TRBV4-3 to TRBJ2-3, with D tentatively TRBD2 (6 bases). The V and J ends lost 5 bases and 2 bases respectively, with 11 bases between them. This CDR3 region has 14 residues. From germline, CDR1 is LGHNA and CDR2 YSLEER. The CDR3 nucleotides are TGCGCCAGCAGCTCAGGAGGGTTCACAGATACGCAGTATTTT. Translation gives CASSSGGFTDTQYF.

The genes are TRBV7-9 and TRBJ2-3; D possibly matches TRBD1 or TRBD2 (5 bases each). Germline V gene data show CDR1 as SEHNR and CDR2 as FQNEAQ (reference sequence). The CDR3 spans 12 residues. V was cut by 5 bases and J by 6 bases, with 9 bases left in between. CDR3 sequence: CASSPWGDTQYF. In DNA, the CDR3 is TGTGCCAGCAGCCCCTGGGGGGATACGCAGTATTTT.

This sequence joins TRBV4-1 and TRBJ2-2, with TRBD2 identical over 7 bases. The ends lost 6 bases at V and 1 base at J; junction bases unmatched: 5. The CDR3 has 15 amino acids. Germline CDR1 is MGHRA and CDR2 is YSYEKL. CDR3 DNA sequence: TGCGCCAGCAGATTGCGGGAGAGGAACACCGGGGAGCTGTTTTTT. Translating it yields CASRLRERNTGELFF.